What follows is one T cell receptor beta chain and its context. Per the germline V gene, CDR1 is SGHNT and CDR2 is YENEEA. V gave up 5 bases and J gave up 0 bases, with 15 bases separating them. This CDR3 region has 16 residues. The sample is drawn from a study of Ad26.COV2.S vaccination and SARS-CoV-2 variants. Generated by immunoSEQ multiplex PCR, the TCRdb table keeps only in-frame clones and is missing some. In the table there are about 680,000 clones, 89% of which are singletons. Treatment of the sample: some 19 received Ad26.COV2.S at low or high dose, single or two shots; about five received placebo; per-sample allocation not given. Sample collection was performed on day 63 after the first vaccine or placebo injection.

This receptor was identified in a person between 18 and 65 years old who received the Ad26.COV2.S COVID-19 vaccine or a placebo. The source material was peripheral blood, sampled in a trial of Ad26.COV2.S vaccine versus placebo. The chain has TRBV11-3 and TRBJ2-3; a possible D gene is TRBD1 (6 bases). The CDR3 coding sequence is TGTGCCAGCAGCCCCCGGACAGCCTTAAGCACAGATACGCAGTATTTT. This translates into CASSPRTALSTDTQYF.